The 20 T cell receptor beta chains presented below share a single source sample, sequenced in a study of cytomegalovirus exposure and HLA in healthy donors. PCR used 60 Vbeta primers and 13 Jbeta primers. Sequencing used immunoSEQ multiplex PCR; TCRdb keeps in-frame clones, though not all of them. The sample has 150,000 to 200,000 clones; 65% to 90% are singletons. Sequencing was carried out using PBMCs. These receptors were obtained from a woman aged 50 to 60 in good health and CMV-seronegative.

This clone appeared a single time. The chain is built from TRBV27 and TRBJ2-1; perhaps TRBD2 as D (6 bases). CDR3 length: 13 residues. The V gene's germline CDR1 is MNHEY and CDR2 SMNVEV (reference sequence). V was cut by 5 bases and J by 7 bases, with 12 bases left in between. CDR3 nucleotides: TGTGCCAGCAGTCCGGGACTCGAGAATGAGCAGTTCTTC. It is translated as CASSPGLENEQFF.

This chain uses TRBV7-2 with TRBJ2-1; 9 bases align to TRBD2. The CDR3 sequence is 17 residues long. From germline, CDR1 is SGHTA and CDR2 FQGNSA. J was trimmed by 6 bases and V by 4 bases; bases with no gene match: 13. The CDR3: CASSSHGGLAGINEQFF. CDR3 DNA sequence: TGTGCCAGCAGCTCTCACGGGGGGCTAGCGGGAATCAATGAGCAGTTCTTC.

This clone was picked up one time. The rearrangement links TRBV6-4 to TRBJ2-1; D is perhaps TRBD2 (6 bases). There are 16 residues in the CDR3. Germline CDR1 is MRHNA and CDR2 is SNTAGT. The V gene lost 3 bases and the J gene lost 4 bases, with 16 bases spanning the gap. The CDR3 loop reads CASSEYERAFYNEQFF. The CDR3 coding sequence is TGTGCCAGCAGTGAATACGAGCGGGCCTTTTACAATGAGCAGTTCTTC.

This clone was detected once. The chain employs TRBV7-3 and TRBJ2-5; 7 bases are a match to TRBD2. Trimming at V came to 5 bases and at J to 14 bases, leaving 8 bases not matched to a gene. The CDR3 runs to 11 residues. Per germline, CDR1 SGHTA and CDR2 FQGTGA. DNA for the CDR3: TGTGCCAGCAGCCCCGGGGAGGGGTTTTACTTC. This codes for CASSPGEGFYF.

The J gene is TRBJ1-2, the V gene TRBV6-6; tentatively, D is TRBD1 (5 bases). V was clipped by 2 bases and J by 8 bases, with 9 bases between them. The CDR3 has 12 residues. Germline assignment: CDR1 MNHNY and CDR2 SVGAGI (reference sequence). CDR3 loop: CASSYQGNGYTF. CDR3 DNA sequence: TGTGCCAGCAGTTACCAGGGTAACGGCTACACCTTC.

The chain couples TRBV27 to TRBJ1-5, with 10 positions matching TRBD1. The CDR3 covers 14 residues. V lost 6 bases, J lost 3 bases, and 2 bases stayed unmatched. The germline V gene has CDR1 MNHEY and CDR2 SMNVEV (reference sequence). The CDR3 DNA reads as TGTGCCAGCAGCGACAGGGGGCTCAATCAGCCCCAGCATTTT. Amino acids: CASSDRGLNQPQHF.

The chain couples TRBV19 to TRBJ1-1; D may be TRBD1 (5 bases). Germline lookup yields CDR1 LNHDA and CDR2 SQIVND (reference sequence). This CDR3 has 17 residues. Trimming stripped 0 bases from V and 0 bases from J, with 14 bases between. Written as DNA, the CDR3 is TGTGCCAGTAGTATAGAGTGGTTGGCAGGGATGAACACTGAAGCTTTCTTT. Translated, it gives CASSIEWLAGMNTEAFF. Based on the CDR3 plus reference TRBV19 and TRBJ1-1, the full variable domain is DGGITQSPKYLFRKEGQNVTLSCEQNLNHDAMYWYRQDPGQGLRLIYYSQIVNDFQKGDIAEGYSVSREKKESFPLTVTSAQKNPTAFYLCASSIEWLAGMNTEAFFGQGTRLTVV.

CDR3 in DNA: TGTGCCAGCAGTCCCACCGGGACAGCGCAAGAGACCCAGTACTTC. This sequence encodes CASSPTGTAQETQYF. This chain uses TRBV28 with TRBJ2-5, with TRBD1 matching over 7 bases. The CDR3 runs 15 residues. With 5 bases clipped from V and 2 bases from J, the junction kept 8 bases outside the gene matches. The germline CDR1 and CDR2 sequences are MDHEN and SYDVKM.

In regard to this clone: The junction and the germline gene differ at one end; a read error may be behind it. The CDR3 sequence is CASSYTGSGGANVLTF. The CDR3 DNA is TGTGCCAGCAGCTATACAGGCTCGGGGGGGGCCAACGTCCTGACCTTC. This chain uses TRBV7-3 with TRBJ2-6; TRBD2 matches at 8 bases. The CDR3 is 16 amino acids. Germline values: CDR1 SGHTA, CDR2 FQGTGA.

This clone has more than one count but fewer than ten. This chain uses TRBV30 with TRBJ2-4, with D possibly being TRBD2 (6 bases). V lost 6 bases and J 0 bases, leaving 12 bases between the germline ends. CDR3 length equals 14 residues. CDR1 is GTSNPN and CDR2 is SVGIG in the germline V gene (reference sequence). The CDR3 bases are TGTGCCTGCTCAATGGAGGGAGCCAAAAACATTCAGTACTTC. The encoded protein is CACSMEGAKNIQYF.

CDR3 sequence: CASSQDWTGSTNEKLFF. DNA of the CDR3: TGCGCCAGCAGCCAAGATTGGACGGGGTCAACTAATGAAAAACTGTTTTTT. This sequence joins TRBV4-1 and TRBJ1-4; D call uncertain. The germline V and J ends were trimmed by 0 bases and 0 bases, with 11 bases remaining between them. Germline V lookup: CDR1 MGHRA, CDR2 YSYEKL. The CDR3 contains 17 residues.

The chain uses TRBV6-1 and TRBJ1-1; D remains ambiguous. The CDR3 runs to 13 residues. CDR1 MNHNS and CDR2 SASEGT come from the germline V gene. The V end lost 4 bases, the J end lost 3 bases, and 9 bases lay between the germline ends. This chain's CDR3 is CASSVSRDTEAFF. CDR3 sequence (DNA): TGTGCCAGCAGTGTGTCTCGGGACACTGAAGCTTTCTTT.

The chain has TRBV29-1 and TRBJ2-3, with 11 bases fitting TRBD2. The J segment lost 1 base and the V segment lost 7 bases, leaving 7 bases of the junction unmatched. Germline lookup yields CDR1 SQVTM and CDR2 ANQGSEA. The CDR3 runs 15 residues. In nucleotides, the CDR3 is TGCAGCGCTCTGAAACTAGCGGGGGGCACAGATACGCAGTATTTT. Residues: CSALKLAGGTDTQYF.

The chain's CDR3 is CASSFSGVDITSEQYF. In DNA form, the CDR3 reads TGTGCCAGCAGCTTTTCGGGTGTGGACATTACAAGTGAGCAGTACTTC. V and J are TRBV7-8 and TRBJ2-7; the D gene is possibly TRBD1 (5 bases). The ends were cut back, 3 bases at V and 7 bases at J, with 22 bases in the middle. Looked up from germline, CDR1 is SGHVS and CDR2 is FQNEAQ. This CDR3 has 16 residues.

The chain recombines TRBV5-1 with TRBJ2-3, with TRBD2 matching over 9 bases. The CDR3 runs 16 residues. CDR1 and CDR2 (germline): SGHRS, YFSETQ. After removal of 0 bases from V and 2 bases from J, the junction contained 4 bases not matched to a gene. CDR3 residues: CASSLVAGGNTDTQYF. In nucleotides, the CDR3 is TGCGCCAGCAGCTTGGTTGCGGGAGGGAACACAGATACGCAGTATTTT.

The CDR3 DNA sequence: TGTGCCACCAGCGGAGGGCCTGGGACAGCAAATGAAAAACTGTTTTTT. This translates into CATSGGPGTANEKLFF. The chain couples TRBV15 to TRBJ1-4, with TRBD1 matching over 7 bases. This CDR3 is 16 amino acids long. Per germline, CDR1 LNHNV and CDR2 YYDKDF (reference sequence). With 5 bases clipped from V and 5 bases from J, the junction kept 11 bases outside the gene matches. The full variable domain, rest sourced from reference TRBV15 and TRBJ1-4, is DAMVIQNPRYQVTQFGKPVTLSCSQTLNHNVMYWYQQKSSQAPKLLFHYYDKDFNNEADTPDNFQSRRPNTSFCFLDIRSPGLGDTAMYLCATSGGPGTANEKLFFGSGTQLSVL.

V is TRBV5-1 and J is TRBJ2-3; 10 nucleotides agree with TRBD2. Trimming removed 0 bases from V and 5 bases from J; junction bases left unmatched: 6. The CDR3 contains 16 residues. Germline V CDR1 and CDR2: SGHRS, YFSETQ. The CDR3 DNA is TGCGCCAGCAGCTTGGTCCTAGCGGGAGCCATAGATACGCAGTATTTT. Protein: CASSLVLAGAIDTQYF.

V is TRBV5-1 and J is TRBJ1-4; 7 bases map to TRBD1. With V trimmed by 7 bases and J by 4 bases, 7 bases remained unmatched. Germline values: CDR1 SGHRS, CDR2 YFSETQ. CDR3 length: 14 amino acids. CDR3 bases: TGCGCCAGCGGGCGGACAGGCCTTAATGAAAAACTGTTTTTT. Its translation: CASGRTGLNEKLFF.

The chain joins TRBV7-8 to TRBJ1-1, with a tentative D call TRBD1 (5 bases). This CDR3 is built from 13 residues. V was pared by 4 bases and J by 7 bases, with 13 bases between. Germline V gene lookup returns CDR1 SGHVS and CDR2 FQNEAQ. CDR3 sequence: CASSSNRQFEAFF. The CDR3 DNA sequence: TGTGCCAGCAGCTCGAACCGACAGTTTGAAGCTTTCTTT.

The chain employs TRBV11-2 and TRBJ2-3, with 8 bases aligning to TRBD2. With V trimmed by 5 bases and J by 2 bases, 9 bases remained unmatched. The CDR3 covers 16 residues. Germline V gives CDR1 SGHAT, CDR2 FQNNGV. The CDR3 DNA is TGTGCCAGCAGCGCCTATAGCGGGACCTTCACAGATACGCAGTATTTT. This sequence encodes CASSAYSGTFTDTQYF.